These 15 T cell receptor beta chains were sequenced from one sample in a study of blood T cells in healthy people across ages. Using a J-beta primer mix together with a sample-barcoded 5' primer, a second PCR was run for roughly 6 to 11 cycles. One entry per CDR3 protein results from TCRdb running MiXCR on the 5' RACE reads. The sample carries some 1.5 million distinct CDR3 sequences, about 30% recorded once. Sequencing used blood. The receptors here all came from a woman in her twenties or thirties in good health.

This clonotype appeared many times. The rearrangement uses TRBV7-9 and TRBJ2-7, with 8 positions matching TRBD1. J lost 3 bases, V lost 4 bases, and 8 bases had no gene match. Germline lookup yields CDR1 SEHNR and CDR2 FQNEAQ (reference sequence). The CDR3 spans 15 residues. The CDR3 loop is CASSYPDRADYEQYF. The CDR3 DNA reads as TGTGCCAGCAGCTACCCGGACAGGGCGGACTACGAGCAGTACTTC.

This clonotype was counted many times. In nucleotides, the CDR3 is TGTGCCAGCAGCTTGGGTCGGGGACAGGCCCATTCACCCCTCCACTTT. This encodes CASSLGRGQAHSPLHF. V is TRBV5-6 and J is TRBJ1-6; TRBD1 agrees at 8 bases. The V and J ends lost 0 bases and 8 bases, in that order; junction bases with no gene match: 7. Germline loops: CDR1 SGHDT, CDR2 YYEEEE. CDR3 length: 16 residues.

This clonotype has a handful of counts. The CDR3 nucleotides read TGTGCCCCCCGAGGGGGACAGGGGGACGAGCAGTACTTC. This codes for CAPRGGQGDEQYF. The chain joins TRBV11-3 to TRBJ2-7; 11 nucleotides agree with TRBD1. The CDR3 covers 13 residues. J gave up 5 bases and V 11 bases, and 8 bases lay outside the gene matches. Germline assignment: CDR1 SGHNT and CDR2 YENEEA.

At least ten counts were recorded for this clonotype. The chain employs TRBV28 and TRBJ2-3; D is perhaps TRBD1 or TRBD2 (5 bases each). The CDR3 has 15 amino acids. Trimming cost V 5 bases and J 9 bases, with 21 bases left between them. Germline CDR1 MDHEN, CDR2 SYDVKM. The CDR3 nucleotides read TGTGCCAGCAGTGCACCGCTAGCCGCCCAGGGCACGCAGTATTTT. Protein: CASSAPLAAQGTQYF.

The chain links TRBV6-4 to TRBJ1-2; D unclear. The V end lost 0 bases, the J end lost 8 bases, and 7 bases lay between the germline ends. This CDR3 spans 12 amino acids. Germline CDR1 and CDR2: MRHNA and SNTAGT. CDR3 in DNA: TGTGCCAGCAGTGACTCGGGAGACGGCTACACCTTC. Residues: CASSDSGDGYTF.

The genes are TRBV12-5 and TRBJ2-1; D is possibly TRBD2 (6 bases). V lost 2 bases and J 9 bases, leaving 20 bases between the germline ends. CDR1 LGHNT and CDR2 FRNRAP come from the germline V gene. The CDR3 loop spans 16 amino acids. The CDR3 DNA is TGTGCTAGTGGTTTGCCCTTCGGGGCGGGGACTGGTGAGCAGTTCTTC. It codes for CASGLPFGAGTGEQFF.

The J gene is TRBJ2-2, the V gene TRBV20-1; TRBD1 matches 8 bases. From germline, CDR1 is DFQATT and CDR2 SNEGSKA (reference sequence). Trimming removed 4 bases from V and 6 bases from J; junction bases left unmatched: 7. The CDR3 is made up of 14 amino acids. The CDR3 spells CSAIQDRAAGELFF. The CDR3, as DNA: TGCAGTGCTATACAGGACAGGGCCGCCGGGGAGCTGTTTTTT.

This rearrangement joins TRBV5-5 to TRBJ2-5, with 7 bases fitting TRBD1. The germline V gene has CDR1 SGHKS and CDR2 YYEKEE (reference sequence). V lost 4 bases, J lost 4 bases, and 7 bases stayed unmatched. This CDR3 contains 14 residues. This CDR3 is CASSPMTGLETQYF. CDR3 sequence (DNA): TGTGCCAGCAGCCCGATGACAGGGTTAGAGACCCAGTACTTC.

This clonotype was observed a handful of times. The rearrangement links TRBV20-1 to TRBJ2-1; TRBD2 matches at 12 bases. Trimming cost V 5 bases and J 9 bases; bases outside gene matches: 5. This CDR3 is 13 amino acids long. From germline, CDR1 is DFQATT and CDR2 SNEGSKA (reference sequence). The CDR3 reads CSAVASGRGEQFF. The DNA for the CDR3 is TGCAGTGCTGTGGCTAGCGGGAGGGGTGAGCAGTTCTTC.

The chain has TRBV5-1 and TRBJ1-1; 7 bases are a match to TRBD1. The germline CDR1 and CDR2 sequences are SGHRS and YFSETQ. V dropped 4 bases and J dropped 3; count of bases not matched to a gene: 6. This CDR3 is built from 14 residues. CDR3 residues: CASSPGDSHTEAFF. CDR3 DNA: TGCGCCAGCAGCCCGGGGGACAGCCACACTGAAGCTTTCTTT.

This chain links TRBV7-8 with TRBJ1-2, with D maybe TRBD1 (5 bases). The CDR3 covers 16 residues. CDR1 SGHVS and CDR2 FQNEAQ come from the germline V gene. The ends were cut back, 5 bases at V and 6 bases at J, with 22 bases in the middle. CDR3 sequence: CASSLRDGGTVDGYTF. CDR3 coding DNA: TGTGCCAGCAGCCTAAGGGACGGGGGGACCGTGGATGGCTACACCTTC.

This clonotype was seen only a few times. The V and J genes are TRBV15 and TRBJ1-2, with D unresolved. Trimming shortened V by 4 bases and J by 4 bases, and 10 bases separated the two germline ends. The CDR3 runs to 13 residues. The germline V gene encodes CDR1 LNHNV and CDR2 YYDKDF (reference sequence). The CDR3 reads CATSTPDGYGYTF. CDR3 bases: TGTGCCACCAGCACCCCGGACGGCTATGGCTACACCTTC.

V usage is TRBV29-1 and J usage is TRBJ2-5; D not certain. The germline V and J ends were trimmed by 7 bases and 3 bases, with 9 bases remaining between them. The CDR3 is made up of 11 amino acids. Per the germline V gene, CDR1 is SQVTM and CDR2 is ANQGSEA. The CDR3 spells CSAGPEETQYF. In nucleotides, the CDR3 is TGCAGCGCGGGCCCTGAAGAGACCCAGTACTTC. The full variable domain, in which reference TRBV29-1 and TRBJ2-5 provide the parts outside the CDR3, is SAVISQKPSRDICQRGTSLTIQCQVDSQVTMMFWYRQQPGQSLTLIATANQGSEATYESGFVIDKFPISRPNLTFSTLTVSNMSPEDSSIYLCSAGPEETQYFGPGTRLLVL.

V and J are TRBV14 and TRBJ1-1, with D unclear. Between the trimmed V and J ends, which lost 0 bases and 0 bases, there was a span of 8 bases. Germline V CDR1 and CDR2: SGHDN, FVKESK. The CDR3 is 15 residues long. The CDR3 nucleotides are TGTGCCAGCAGCCAAGATACCCTTATGAACACTGAAGCTTTCTTT. Encoded protein: CASSQDTLMNTEAFF. The full variable domain, in which reference TRBV14 and TRBJ1-1 provide the parts outside the CDR3, is EAGVTQFPSHSVIEKGQTVTLRCDPISGHDNLYWYRRVMGKEIKFLLHFVKESKQDESGMPNNRFLAERTGGTYSTLKVQPAELEDSGVYFCASSQDTLMNTEAFFGQGTRLTVV.

This clonotype was picked up many times. V usage is TRBV7-2 and J usage is TRBJ2-7; possibly TRBD2 for D (6 bases). V was cut by 5 bases and J by 5 bases, with 13 bases left in between. This CDR3 spans 13 amino acids. Germline CDR1 and CDR2: SGHTA and FQGNSA. The CDR3 protein is CASSPRRADEQYF. CDR3 nucleotides: TGTGCCAGCAGCCCCCGGAGGGCCGACGAGCAGTACTTC.